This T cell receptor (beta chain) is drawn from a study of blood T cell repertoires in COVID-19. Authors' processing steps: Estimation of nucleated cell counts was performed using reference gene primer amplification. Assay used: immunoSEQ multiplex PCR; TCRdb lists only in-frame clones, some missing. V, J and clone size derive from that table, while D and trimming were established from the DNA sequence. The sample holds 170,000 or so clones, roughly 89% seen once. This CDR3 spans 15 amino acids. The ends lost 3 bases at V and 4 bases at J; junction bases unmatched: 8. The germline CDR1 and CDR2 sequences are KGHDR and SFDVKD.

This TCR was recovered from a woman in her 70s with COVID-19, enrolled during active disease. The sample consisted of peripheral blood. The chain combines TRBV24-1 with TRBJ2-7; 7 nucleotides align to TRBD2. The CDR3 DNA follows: TGTGCCACCAGTGATCCTGCTTCGGGAGGATACGAGCAGTACTTC. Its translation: CATSDPASGGYEQYF.